This TCR beta chain came from a study of T cells in women clearing cervical HPV infection. Study at large: Cases: HPV16-related CIN3 or worse on histology, a couple of invasive cancers.

A word on this clone: The CDR3 end is not reached by the read, which stops 3 residues before it; the germline J gene fills it in.

The CDR3 totals 15 residues. Germline trimming cut 0 bases from V and 4 bases from J; bases unmatched to any gene: 5. Looked up from germline, CDR1 is DFQATT and CDR2 is SNEGSKA (reference sequence). Average input was 1200 ng genomic DNA for immunoSEQ TCR beta CDR3 amplification. Some clones are missing from TCRdb's copy, which holds only in-frame ones; the method was immunoSEQ multiplex PCR. The sample totals tens of thousands of clones; its top ten clones hold 5.5% to 8.5%. HPV was found by MY09/MY11 PCR and dot-blot genotyping. The chain couples TRBV20-1 to TRBJ2-5; TRBD2 aligns across 10 bases. The specimen sequenced was blood buffy coat. This TCR came from a woman aged 18 to 75 with a cervical HPV16 infection that either progressed to CIN3+ or cleared (not recorded which). This CDR3 is CSARDVASGGETQYF. The part of the CDR3 DNA that was read is TGCAGTGCTAGAGATGTGGCTAGCGGGGGAGAGACC.